Presented here are 17 T cell receptor beta chains from one specimen sequenced in a study of beta chain features in type 1 diabetes. These receptors' antigens are unknown. cDNA synthesis used the whole RNA isolate, giving expressed TCRB sequences. This table comes from immunoSEQ multiplex PCR, and its TCRdb copy is limited to in-frame clones, with some not included. Counted here are hundreds of thousands of clones, around 15% occurring once; the ten biggest clones make up just under 0.04%. General study points: Across all four CD4+ subsets, people with type 1 diabetes showed modestly shorter TCRB CDR3s.

The sample comprised naive CD4+ T cells from blood. These receptors were obtained from a man between 18 and 29 years old with type 1 diabetes.

This clone turned up a few times. The V gene is TRBV5-1, the J gene TRBJ2-5; 14 nucleotides match TRBD2. Germline CDR1 is SGHRS and CDR2 is YFSETQ. The CDR3 runs to 16 residues. The junction had 6 bases not matched to a gene; V was cut back by 4 bases and J by 4 bases. CDR3 amino acids: CASSKGLAGVGETQYF. The CDR3 DNA sequence: TGCGCCAGCAGCAAGGGACTAGCGGGAGTTGGAGAGACCCAGTACTTC.

This chain uses TRBV28 with TRBJ2-5; no firm D call. CDR1 is MDHEN and CDR2 is SYDVKM in the germline V gene. Trimming left V 2 bases short and J 6 bases short, with 7 bases between. The length of the CDR3 is 12 residues. The CDR3 here is CASSLGFQTQYF. The CDR3, as DNA: TGTGCCAGCAGTTTAGGGTTTCAGACCCAGTACTTC.

The chain couples TRBV7-2 to TRBJ2-5; 12 bases align to TRBD1. This CDR3 region has 15 residues. Looked up from germline, CDR1 is SGHTA and CDR2 is FQGNSA. Trimming took 5 bases from V and 5 from J; bases not matched to a gene: 6. DNA of the CDR3: TGTGCCAGCAGCCGGGACAGGGGGCGAGGGGAGACCCAGTACTTC. This gives the protein CASSRDRGRGETQYF.

This clone occurred a few times. V usage is TRBV5-6 and J usage is TRBJ1-3; D gene ambiguous. Germline V CDR1 and CDR2: SGHDT, YYEEEE. Trimming shortened V by 0 bases and J by 5 bases, and 6 bases separated the two germline ends. CDR3 length equals 13 residues. Here the CDR3 reads CASSLVRRNTIYF. The CDR3 nucleotides read TGTGCCAGCAGCTTGGTCCGGAGAAACACCATATATTTT.

CDR3 loop: CASSAGGSGAHEQYF. The CDR3 region has the DNA TGTGCCAGCAGTGCAGGGGGCTCTGGAGCCCACGAGCAGTACTTC. This rearrangement joins TRBV6-1 to TRBJ2-7, with 8 bases identical to TRBD1. This CDR3 contains 15 residues. Germline loops: CDR1 MNHNS, CDR2 SASEGT. V gave up 4 bases and J gave up 5 bases; unmatched junction bases: 10.

This clone was counted a few times. The chain is built from TRBV30 and TRBJ2-7; D is perhaps TRBD1 (5 bases). This CDR3 contains 15 residues. CDR1 is GTSNPN and CDR2 is SVGIG in the germline V gene (reference sequence). Trimming cost V 0 bases and J 5 bases, with 17 bases left between them. The DNA for the CDR3 is TGTGCCTGGAGTGTAGGGGCAGGGTATTACAACGAGCAGTACTTC. This codes for CAWSVGAGYYNEQYF.

In its sample, this clone was seen a few times. V gene TRBV5-1 combines with J gene TRBJ2-4; 7 positions agree with TRBD1. The CDR3 covers 15 residues. CDR1 SGHRS and CDR2 YFSETQ come from the germline V gene. V shed 4 bases and J 7 bases; nucleotides not matched to a gene: 11. CDR3 region: CASSQTGTGVNIQYF. The CDR3 DNA reads as TGCGCCAGCAGCCAGACAGGGACGGGCGTGAACATTCAGTACTTC.

This clone was detected only a few times. The V gene is TRBV4-1, the J gene TRBJ2-7; no definite D call. This CDR3 comprises 14 residues. The V end lost 1 base, the J end lost 2 bases, and 9 bases lay between the germline ends. Per the germline V gene, CDR1 is MGHRA and CDR2 is YSYEKL. CDR3 coding DNA: TGCGCCAGCAGCCAAGCCCCAGGAGCCTACGAGCAGTACTTC. It translates to CASSQAPGAYEQYF.

The rearrangement links TRBV6-5 to TRBJ2-1, with a tentative D call TRBD1 (6 bases). V lost 6 bases and J 4 bases, leaving 10 bases between the germline ends. Looked up from germline, CDR1 is MNHEY and CDR2 is SVGAGI. The CDR3 runs to 13 residues. CDR3 amino acids: CASSPGQYNEQFF. The DNA for the CDR3 is TGTGCCAGCAGCCCCGGACAGTACAATGAGCAGTTCTTC.

The chain couples TRBV4-2 to TRBJ1-2; D is possibly TRBD1 (6 bases). The germline gives CDR1 LGHNA, CDR2 YNFKEQ. V was shortened by 0 bases and J by 3 bases, with 14 bases between the two germline ends. This CDR3 region has 16 residues. CDR3 amino acids: CASSQDGWGQDYGYTF. CDR3 nucleotide sequence: TGTGCCAGCAGCCAAGATGGATGGGGGCAGGACTATGGCTACACCTTC.

This sequence joins TRBV5-6 and TRBJ2-3; unclear D gene. The ends were cut back, 1 base at V and 1 base at J, with 7 bases in the middle. Germline V gives CDR1 SGHDT, CDR2 YYEEEE. This CDR3 is built from 14 residues. This chain's CDR3 is CASSLPLGTDTQYF. DNA of the CDR3: TGTGCCAGCAGCTTGCCGCTCGGCACAGATACGCAGTATTTT. Full variable domain (missing parts from reference TRBV5-6 and TRBJ2-3): DAGVTQSPTHLIKTRGQQVTLRCSPKSGHDTVSWYQQALGQGPQFIFQYYEEEERQRGNFPDRFSGHQFPNYSSELNVNALLLGDSALYLCASSLPLGTDTQYFGPGTRLTVL.

V usage is TRBV10-3 and J usage is TRBJ1-2; perhaps TRBD1 as D (5 bases). Trimming took 0 bases from V and 4 from J, leaving 12 bases between them. CDR1 ENHRY and CDR2 SYGVKD come from the germline V gene. The CDR3 has 15 residues. The CDR3 DNA reads as TGTGCCATCAGTGAGTCGAGTAGGGGAACCTATGGCTACACCTTC. It encodes CAISESSRGTYGYTF.

The V gene is TRBV6-5, the J gene TRBJ2-7, with D maybe TRBD2 (6 bases). From germline, CDR1 is MNHEY and CDR2 SVGAGI. The length of the CDR3 is 12 residues. Trimming stripped 5 bases from V and 6 bases from J, with 11 bases between. As DNA, the CDR3 is TGTGCCAGCAGTAAGACCGGGAGCGAGCAGTACTTC. Translation gives CASSKTGSEQYF.

This clone was recorded a few times. CDR3 sequence reads: CASRTPLSGDTQYF. The CDR3 DNA reads as TGTGCCAGCAGGACCCCCCTATCGGGAGATACGCAGTATTTT. V and J are TRBV25-1 and TRBJ2-3; D not resolved. Trimming took 6 bases from V and 5 from J, leaving 15 bases between them. Germline V gene lookup returns CDR1 MGHDK and CDR2 SYGVNS. The CDR3 totals 14 residues. Combining the CDR3 with reference TRBV25-1 and TRBJ2-3 gives the whole variable domain EADIYQTPRYLVIGTGKKITLECSQTMGHDKMYWYQQDPGMELHLIHYSYGVNSTEKGDLSSESTVSRIRTEHFPLTLESARPSHTSQYLCASRTPLSGDTQYFGPGTRLTVL.

The genes are TRBV5-1 and TRBJ2-6, with a possible D match to TRBD1 (7 bases). V dropped 0 bases and J dropped 3 bases, with 19 bases sitting between them. From germline, CDR1 is SGHRS and CDR2 YFSETQ. This CDR3 is 19 amino acids long. This CDR3 reads CASSLVGTRGVDGANVLTF. CDR3 bases: TGCGCCAGCAGCTTGGTTGGCACCAGGGGGGTCGATGGGGCCAACGTCCTGACTTTC.

This clone was counted between two and nine times. V usage is TRBV7-2 and J usage is TRBJ2-4; D gene unclear. V lost 7 bases to trimming and J lost 0 bases, with 10 bases between them. CDR1 is SGHTA and CDR2 is FQGNSA in the germline V gene. CDR3 length: 14 residues. The CDR3 region has the DNA TGTGCCAGCATCATCACCCTAGCCAAAAACATTCAGTACTTC. Translated: CASIITLAKNIQYF.

The sample holds one count of this clone. This sequence joins TRBV2 and TRBJ2-7, with TRBD2 matching 12 bases. The CDR3 is 14 residues long. CDR1 and CDR2 from the germline V gene are SNHLY and FYNNEI. V was pared by 5 bases and J by 4 bases, with 3 bases of the junction left unmatched. The CDR3 region has the DNA TGTGCCAGCAGTCTCGGACTAGCGGGGTACGAGCAGTACTTC. It translates to CASSLGLAGYEQYF.